The 8 T cell receptor beta chains in this list originate from one sample, sequenced in a study of patients and donors after allogeneic stem cell transplantation. TCRdb used MiXCR to reprocess the RT-PCR reads, holding one entry per CDR3 protein. The table lists 920,000 or so distinct CDR3 sequences, roughly 18% of them singletons, with 5.5% to 6.5% in the top ten. Sample: blood, either unsorted or a sorted T cell fraction (not recorded which). The receptor source for this set is a human donor who was either an allogeneic HSCT recipient or a stem cell or donor lymphocyte infusion donor (not recorded which). It is not recorded whose cells these are; they may come from a transplant donor.

Comments on this clonotype: One end of the junction fails to match germline, which may point to a read error. The chain uses TRBV20-1 and TRBJ2-3, with 7 bases that match TRBD2. Germline V gene data show CDR1 as DFQATT and CDR2 as SNEGSKA (reference sequence). The CDR3 has 14 residues. The CDR3 DNA sequence: TGCAGTGCCAGAGCGGGATCAACCACAGATACGCAGTATTTT. Translated: CSARAGSTTDTQYF.

The chain has TRBV15 and TRBJ2-2, with 7 bases lining up with TRBD1. The V gene end was trimmed by 0 bases and the J gene end by 4 bases; junction bases not matched to a gene: 5. This CDR3 comprises 16 residues. The germline gives CDR1 LNHNV, CDR2 YYDKDF (reference sequence). CDR3 nucleotides: TGTGCCACCAGCAGAGATCGGGCAGGGGGCACCGGGGAGCTGTTTTTT. This gives the protein CATSRDRAGGTGELFF.

This clonotype was observed a single time. The chain recombines TRBV7-9 with TRBJ2-6; TRBD2 matches at 7 bases. Germline loops: CDR1 SEHNR, CDR2 FQNEAQ (reference sequence). Trimming at V came to 5 bases and at J to 5 bases, leaving 6 bases not matched to a gene. The CDR3 is 15 residues long. The CDR3 DNA follows: TGTGCCAGCAGCCTCAGCGGGGCGAGGGCCAACGTCCTGACTTTC. Translation: CASSLSGARANVLTF.

V and J are TRBV6-1 and TRBJ2-7; 11 nucleotides line up with TRBD1. V was pared by 7 bases and J by 0 bases, with 11 bases of the junction left unmatched. Germline lookup yields CDR1 MNHNS and CDR2 SASEGT. This CDR3 is built from 17 residues. CDR3 DNA: TGTGCCAGCACTAAGAGGTGGGGGACAGGGGGCTCCTACGAGCAGTACTTC. Its translation is CASTKRWGTGGSYEQYF.

The chain links TRBV20-1 to TRBJ2-5; D is possibly TRBD2 (5 bases). Germline CDR1 is DFQATT and CDR2 is SNEGSKA (reference sequence). The CDR3 runs to 13 residues. V was pared by 3 bases and J by 5 bases, with 13 bases between. The CDR3 sequence is CSARTNPRETQYF. The DNA of the CDR3 is TGCAGTGCTAGGACTAACCCGCGGGAGACCCAGTACTTC.

The genes are TRBV12-3 or TRBV12-4 and TRBJ2-1; 7 nucleotides match TRBD2. The CDR3 length is 15 residues. V trimming: 1 base; J trimming: 14 bases; junction bases outside the gene matches: 14. In DNA, the CDR3 is TGTGCCAGCAGTTTAGGGCTGGCGGGAGTAAGTGTAAAGTTCTTC. Amino acid sequence: CASSLGLAGVSVKFF.

This clonotype was picked up a small number of times. J is TRBJ2-3 and V is TRBV28, with D possibly TRBD2 on 5 matching bases. V lost 6 bases, J lost 6 bases, and 19 bases lay in between. CDR3 size: 15 residues. In germline, CDR1 is MDHEN, CDR2 SYDVKM. The CDR3 DNA sequence: TGTGCCAGCAGCTTAAACCAACCAGGCGGGGATACGCAGTATTTT. This sequence encodes CASSLNQPGGDTQYF.

This clonotype was recorded at least ten times. This sequence joins TRBV6-5 and TRBJ1-1; 8 positions match TRBD1. This CDR3 comprises 14 residues. Germline V lookup: CDR1 MNHEY, CDR2 SVGAGI. V shed 2 bases and J 10 bases; nucleotides not matched to a gene: 9. The CDR3 sequence is CASSYGGTGTGAFF. DNA for the CDR3: TGTGCCAGCAGTTACGGAGGGACAGGTACGGGAGCTTTCTTT.